The rows below give T cell receptor beta chains drawn from one sample of a study of identical twins. Each CDR3 protein is one row after TCRdb ran MiXCR on the 5' RACE reads. Here the sample spans under 450,000 distinct CDR3 sequences, 18% being singletons. Sequenced input: naive T cells sorted from blood. Source of these receptors: a man over 45 in good health. CDR3s include the opening cysteine and the closing phenylalanine or tryptophan. Clone size is given for some rows only: seen once, a few or many times, or a class if the clone is expanded.

length	J	V	size	CDR3
16	TRBJ1-6	TRBV6-2/TRBV6-3	many	CASSYGPRRSDSPLHF
12	TRBJ2-3	TRBV24-1	many	CATSDFQDTQYF
14	TRBJ2-3	TRBV2	many	CASSKFPDQNTQYF
16	TRBJ1-5	TRBV3-1	-	CASSQRGQHSNQPQHF
13	TRBJ1-4	TRBV20-1	few	CSARARTAEKLFF
14	TRBJ2-2	TRBV5-1	-	CASSLGRRDGELFF
15	TRBJ2-1	TRBV7-9	many	CASSQRLARDNEQFF
14	TRBJ2-2	TRBV7-2	many	CASSSSGNTGELFF
15	TRBJ2-2	TRBV4-3	-	CASSPKDPSDWELFF
13	TRBJ2-5	TRBV11-2	-	CASSPDGDMTQYF
13	TRBJ2-1	TRBV29-1	few	CSVVGQGYNEQFF
13	TRBJ1-1	TRBV18	once	CASSRSENTEAFF
16	TRBJ2-1	TRBV15	few	CATSRGGVGSYNEQFF
13	TRBJ1-2	TRBV6-5	-	CASSYKRGSGYTF
13	TRBJ2-7	TRBV29-1	many	CSVRGRLSYEQYF
12	TRBJ2-2	TRBV29-1	-	CSVGGWTGELFF
16	TRBJ2-5	TRBV6-2/TRBV6-3	-	CASSPLGTSSLETQYF
13	TRBJ2-2	TRBV20-1	few	CSAQGSGTGELFF
15	TRBJ2-6	TRBV29-1	-	CSVETSGSGANVLTF
14	TRBJ1-2	TRBV7-9	few	CASSLDRNSNGYTF
12	TRBJ1-2	TRBV20-1	-	CSAPPDLYGYTF
15	TRBJ2-3	TRBV12-3/TRBV12-4	-	CASSFRPEGTDTQYF
14	TRBJ2-7	TRBV11-2	-	CASSLDWQTYEQYF
14	TRBJ2-5	TRBV6-5	few	CASSYGAGEETQYF
14	TRBJ2-5	TRBV13	many	CASSQGGSPETQYF
15	TRBJ2-2	TRBV7-9	few	CASSYLAGAVGELFF
15	TRBJ1-4	TRBV28	-	CASSLQTGRDEKLFF
14	TRBJ2-1	TRBV20-1	few	CSAPRSGGFNEQFF
16	TRBJ1-2	TRBV14	many	CASSQIAHPSLYGYTF
11	TRBJ2-3	TRBV2	few	CAKLEADTQYF
18	TRBJ2-2	TRBV5-6	few	CASSLGGPMRGTTGELFF
20	TRBJ2-2	TRBV5-1	-	CASSLVFWLAGDKSTGELFF
15	TRBJ2-1	TRBV12-3/TRBV12-4	many	CASSLRTVGYNEQFF